The next 29 T cell receptor beta chains were all read from a single sample in a study of T cell repertoires in cytomegalovirus infection. No antigen has been identified for these receptors. TCRdb called the reads again in MiXCR, with one record for every CDR3 protein. Among 550,000 to 700,000 distinct CDR3 sequences listed, just under 40% were seen once. The sequenced sample was cultured PBMCs, obtained from culture after CMV antigen stimulation. The receptors shown here come from a human donor in good health (CMV status not recorded). Some clones in this sample may be carry-over from other donors' samples.

This clonotype has only a few counts. The chain employs TRBV7-2 and TRBJ2-4; 9 nucleotides match TRBD1. The germline CDR1 and CDR2 sequences are SGHTA and FQGNSA. The CDR3 is 15 amino acids. V gave up 2 bases and J gave up 6 bases; unmatched junction bases: 5. The CDR3 DNA is TGTGCCAGCAGCTTAACAGGGGGCGCGGTAAACATTCAGTACTTC. Protein: CASSLTGGAVNIQYF.

This clonotype was seen ten or more times. The V call is TRBV7-2, the J call TRBJ2-6; D perhaps matches TRBD1 (6 bases). CDR1 SGHTA and CDR2 FQGNSA come from the germline V gene. V lost 1 base and J 4 bases, leaving 14 bases between the germline ends. The CDR3 has 17 amino acids. In DNA, the CDR3 is TGTGCCAGCAGCTTAGGGTGGGGGACATTCGGGGCCAACGTCCTGACTTTC. It specifies CASSLGWGTFGANVLTF.

In its sample, this clonotype was seen a few times. The CDR3 protein is CATWTGLAEAFF. CDR3 DNA: TGTGCCACATGGACAGGGCTTGCTGAAGCTTTCTTT. The chain is built from TRBV6-1 and TRBJ1-1, with 8 nucleotides matching TRBD1. CDR1 and CDR2 from the germline V gene are MNHNS and SASEGT. Trimming at V came to 10 bases and at J to 6 bases, leaving 7 bases not matched to a gene. The CDR3 covers 12 residues.

This clonotype was seen ten or more times. This chain uses TRBV7-2 with TRBJ2-1; 7 bases map to TRBD1. The germline CDR1 and CDR2 sequences are SGHTA and FQGNSA. CDR3 length equals 13 residues. J gave up 9 bases and V 6 bases, and 8 bases lay outside the gene matches. This CDR3 reads CASRQGSSVEQFF. For the CDR3, the DNA is TGTGCCAGCAGACAGGGGAGTTCCGTTGAGCAGTTCTTC.

This chain links TRBV20-1 with TRBJ2-3; 9 nucleotides align to TRBD1. V dropped 2 bases and J dropped 3; count of bases not matched to a gene: 6. CDR3 length: 15 residues. CDR1 and CDR2 from the germline V gene are DFQATT and SNEGSKA (reference sequence). This CDR3 reads CSARWGDRDTDTQYF. The CDR3, as DNA: TGCAGTGCTAGATGGGGGGACAGGGATACAGATACGCAGTATTTT.

This CDR3 is CASSEVGLLADTQYF. The CDR3 DNA is TGTGCCAGCAGTGAAGTGGGGTTACTAGCGGATACGCAGTATTTT. The chain carries TRBV6-1 and TRBJ2-3; TRBD2 aligns across 7 bases. This CDR3 is 15 amino acids long. The V and J ends lost 1 base and 6 bases, in that order; junction bases with no gene match: 7. Germline V gene sequence: CDR1 MNHNS, CDR2 SASEGT.

The chain combines TRBV19 with TRBJ2-7; D ambiguous. From germline, CDR1 is LNHDA and CDR2 SQIVND (reference sequence). This CDR3 contains 14 residues. Trimming stripped 5 bases from V and 3 bases from J, with 14 bases between. CDR3 sequence reads: CASSGSDGFYEQYF. CDR3 DNA sequence: TGTGCCAGTAGTGGTTCGGACGGGTTCTACGAGCAGTACTTC.

The chain links TRBV7-2 to TRBJ2-3; 11 nucleotides align to TRBD2. Unmatched junction bases numbered 4, after V lost 0 bases and J lost 2 bases. Germline V gene data show CDR1 as SGHTA and CDR2 as FQGNSA. The CDR3 extends over 17 amino acids. CDR3: CASSLAGLAVFTDTQYF. DNA of the CDR3: TGTGCCAGCAGCTTAGCGGGACTAGCGGTTTTCACAGATACGCAGTATTTT.

The genes are TRBV12-3 or TRBV12-4 and TRBJ2-7, with TRBD1 identical over 9 bases. This CDR3 is 15 amino acids long. V shed 10 bases, J shed 5 bases, and the junction held 15 bases outside the gene matches. The CDR3, as DNA: TGTGCCAACATAATCACCGGGACAGGGTCCCACGAGCAGTACTTC. Translation gives CANIITGTGSHEQYF.

This sequence joins TRBV4-1 and TRBJ2-7; no clear D. Germline-derived CDR1 and CDR2 are MGHRA and YSYEKL. V lost 0 bases and J lost 6, with 9 bases in between. This CDR3 comprises 13 residues. CDR3 loop: CASSQDAALEQYF. CDR3 nucleotides: TGCGCCAGCAGCCAAGATGCGGCACTCGAGCAGTACTTC.

The CDR3 nucleotides are TGCAGTGCCAAACTAGCGGGAGCCCAAAGGGGGCAGTTCTTC. Its translation is CSAKLAGAQRGQFF. The chain recombines TRBV20-1 with TRBJ2-1, with 11 bases matching TRBD2. This CDR3 region has 14 residues. Germline V CDR1 and CDR2: DFQATT, SNEGSKA (reference sequence). Trimming took 6 bases from V and 12 from J; bases not matched to a gene: 13.

This clonotype was seen more than once but under ten times. The rearrangement joins TRBV25-1 to TRBJ1-2, with a tentative D call TRBD1 (5 bases). CDR1 is MGHDK, CDR2 SYGVNS, per germline. Deletions cut 2 bases from V and 3 bases from J, with 7 bases between. The length of the CDR3 is 13 residues. The DNA of the CDR3 is TGTGCCAGCAGTGAACAGGGTGACTATGGCTACACCTTC. Protein product: CASSEQGDYGYTF.

This chain links TRBV27 with TRBJ2-2; D unclear. Germline-derived CDR1 and CDR2 are MNHEY and SMNVEV (reference sequence). Trimming took off 5 bases at V and 0 bases at J, with 7 bases between the two ends. The CDR3 is made up of 14 amino acids. CDR3 coding DNA: TGTGCCAGCAGTGGCAGTGCGAACACCGGGGAGCTGTTTTTT. It specifies CASSGSANTGELFF.

There are a few counts of this clonotype. The chain is built from TRBV7-2 and TRBJ2-1, with no clear D. Per the germline V gene, CDR1 is SGHTA and CDR2 is FQGNSA. Trimming left V 4 bases short and J 0 bases short, with 10 bases between. The CDR3 spans 15 residues. The chain's CDR3 is CASSSDASSYNEQFF. For the CDR3, the DNA is TGTGCCAGCAGCTCCGACGCGAGCTCCTACAATGAGCAGTTCTTC.

The gene calls are TRBV7-9 and TRBJ2-3; the D gene is possibly TRBD2 (6 bases). Trimming took off 2 bases at V and 4 bases at J, with 13 bases between the two ends. Germline V gives CDR1 SEHNR, CDR2 FQNEAQ (reference sequence). The CDR3 consists of 15 residues. Here the CDR3 DNA reads TGTGCCAGCAGCTTACCGGAGGAGGGCCCAGATACGCAGTATTTT. It yields the protein CASSLPEEGPDTQYF.

This clonotype was counted between two and nine times. The chain is built from TRBV27 and TRBJ2-3, with 8 bases identical to TRBD1. The junction had 5 bases not matched to a gene; V was cut back by 0 bases and J by 3 bases. Germline loops: CDR1 MNHEY, CDR2 SMNVEV (reference sequence). This CDR3 is 16 amino acids long. This chain's CDR3 is CASSLSGQGKTDTQYF. In DNA, the CDR3 is TGTGCCAGCAGTTTATCTGGACAGGGCAAGACAGATACGCAGTATTTT.

This clonotype showed up just a few times. The chain couples TRBV28 to TRBJ1-4; D call uncertain. The CDR3 covers 14 residues. Germline lookup yields CDR1 MDHEN and CDR2 SYDVKM. V lost 8 bases and J 8 bases, leaving 18 bases between the germline ends. CDR3 DNA sequence: TGTGCCAGCGCCCAAGGACCGGGAGGAGAAAAACTGTTTTTT. Its protein is CASAQGPGGEKLFF.

This clonotype was counted a few times. The V call is TRBV4-1, the J call TRBJ1-3, with unresolved D. Trimming took off 4 bases at V and 4 bases at J, with 20 bases between the two ends. Germline-derived CDR1 and CDR2 are MGHRA and YSYEKL. The CDR3 sequence is 17 residues long. The CDR3 here is CASSPTGATGRGNTIYF. CDR3 in DNA: TGCGCCAGCAGCCCGACGGGCGCAACCGGAAGGGGAAACACCATATATTTT.

This clonotype was counted at least ten times. The chain uses TRBV7-2 and TRBJ2-7; 9 bases agree with TRBD2. The germline gives CDR1 SGHTA, CDR2 FQGNSA. V was pared by 5 bases and J by 7 bases, with 6 bases of the junction left unmatched. CDR3 length: 13 residues. The CDR3 bases are TGTGCCAGCAGCCCAGCGGGAGGTGGGGAGCAGTACTTC. Its translation is CASSPAGGGEQYF.

This clonotype showed up many times. The gene calls are TRBV7-8 and TRBJ1-1; D might be TRBD1 (5 bases). The ends were cut back, 0 bases at V and 11 bases at J, with 10 bases in the middle. Germline lookup yields CDR1 SGHVS and CDR2 FQNEAQ. This CDR3 is built from 12 residues. This CDR3 reads CASSLALGEAFF. The CDR3 DNA is TGTGCCAGCAGCTTAGCGCTGGGGGAGGCTTTCTTT.

This chain joins TRBV15 and TRBJ2-1, with 8 bases aligning to TRBD1. CDR1 is LNHNV, CDR2 YYDKDF, per germline (reference sequence). The CDR3 has 13 amino acids. V was pared by 6 bases and J by 6 bases, with 4 bases of the junction left unmatched. The CDR3 spells CATRDRESNEQFF. CDR3 DNA: TGTGCCACCAGGGACAGGGAGTCCAATGAGCAGTTCTTC.

The V and J genes are TRBV7-6 and TRBJ1-5, with D tentatively TRBD1 (5 bases). Looked up from germline, CDR1 is SGHVS and CDR2 is FNYEAQ. With 5 bases removed from V and 4 bases from J, the gap between germline ends came to 15 bases. The CDR3 consists of 15 residues. CDR3 bases: TGTGCCAGCAGCGCCTTGGGGGGACGGAATCAGCCCCAGCATTTT. It is translated as CASSALGGRNQPQHF.

The V call is TRBV2, the J call TRBJ1-2; D is ambiguous. Germline-derived CDR1 and CDR2 are SNHLY and FYNNEI. V lost 0 bases to trimming and J lost 8 bases, with 13 bases between them. The length of the CDR3 is 14 residues. The CDR3 nucleotides are TGTGCCAGCAGTGAAGCGCGACCGGCCGTCGGCTACACCTTC. Protein product: CASSEARPAVGYTF. Based on the CDR3 plus reference TRBV2 and TRBJ1-2, the full variable domain is EPEVTQTPSHQVTQMGQEVILRCVPISNHLYFYWYRQILGQKVEFLVSFYNNEISEKSEIFDDQFSVERPDGSNFTLKIRSTKLEDSAMYFCASSEARPAVGYTFGSGTRLTVV.

V is TRBV29-1 and J is TRBJ2-3; perhaps TRBD1 as D (7 bases). Trimming stripped 2 bases from V and 0 bases from J, with 9 bases between. Germline CDR1 SQVTM, CDR2 ANQGSEA. The CDR3 spans 14 residues. In nucleotides, the CDR3 is TGCAGCGTTGAACCAGGGGGGAGCACAGATACGCAGTATTTT. This encodes CSVEPGGSTDTQYF.

A few counts support this clonotype. The chain links TRBV19 to TRBJ2-3, with TRBD2 identical over 9 bases. V shed 6 bases and J 2 bases; nucleotides not matched to a gene: 9. In germline, CDR1 is LNHDA, CDR2 SQIVND (reference sequence). This CDR3 spans 16 amino acids. CDR3 nucleotides: TGTGCCAGTAGGCCAGCCTCTAGCGGGGCCACAGATACGCAGTATTTT. This codes for CASRPASSGATDTQYF.

The table lists this clonotype with many counts. The V call is TRBV7-2, the J call TRBJ2-2, with D perhaps matching TRBD2 (5 bases). V lost 7 bases and J lost 2, with 14 bases in between. Germline V gene sequence: CDR1 SGHTA, CDR2 FQGNSA. The CDR3 has 15 amino acids. The CDR3 bases are TGTGCCAGCACCACGTGGAGCGGTAACACCGGGGAGCTGTTTTTT. Protein product: CASTTWSGNTGELFF.

The CDR3 nucleotides are TGTGCCAGCAGCCACTTGGGGACAGCGCTATCCTACGAGCAGTACTTC. Its protein product is CASSHLGTALSYEQYF. The chain combines TRBV11-2 with TRBJ2-7; TRBD1 agrees at 7 bases. CDR3 size: 16 residues. With V trimmed by 5 bases and J by 1 base, 11 bases remained unmatched. CDR1 is SGHAT, CDR2 FQNNGV, per germline.

The V and J genes are TRBV6-1 and TRBJ2-5, with D maybe TRBD1 (5 bases). The CDR3 has 12 residues. CDR1 MNHNS and CDR2 SASEGT come from the germline V gene. V lost 5 bases and J lost 9, with 13 bases in between. The CDR3 loop is CASSQPGQSQYF. The CDR3 nucleotides are TGTGCCAGCAGTCAACCAGGGCAGTCCCAGTACTTC.

About this clonotype itself: A much larger clone lies one base from this, so it may be a read error. The chain recombines TRBV7-2 with TRBJ2-2; D unclear. V shed 2 bases and J shed 8 bases, with 6 bases lying between them. CDR1 is SGHTA and CDR2 is FQGNSA in the germline V gene. The CDR3 extends over 12 amino acids. DNA of the CDR3: TGTGCCAGCAGCTTAAAGTCTGGGGAGCTGTTTTTT. As protein: CASSLKSGELFF.